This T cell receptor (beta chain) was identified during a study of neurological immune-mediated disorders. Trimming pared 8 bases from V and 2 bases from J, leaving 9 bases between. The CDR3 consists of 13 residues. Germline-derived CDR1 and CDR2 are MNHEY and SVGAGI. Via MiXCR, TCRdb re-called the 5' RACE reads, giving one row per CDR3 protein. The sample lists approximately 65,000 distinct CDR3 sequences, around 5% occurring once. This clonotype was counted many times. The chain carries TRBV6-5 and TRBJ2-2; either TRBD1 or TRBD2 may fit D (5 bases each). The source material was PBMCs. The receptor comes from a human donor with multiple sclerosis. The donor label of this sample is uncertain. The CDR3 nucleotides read TGTGCCAGCCGGGACCTTAACACCGGGGAGCTGTTTTTT. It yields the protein CASRDLNTGELFF.